The source of this T cell receptor beta chain is a study of cytomegalovirus exposure and HLA in healthy donors. Study results and limitations: The classifier reportedly diagnosed cytomegalovirus status with high specificity and sensitivity. Trimming of TCR beta V- and J-genes showed a link, identified in a later analysis, to a missense DCLRE1C variant.

PCR involved 60 Vbeta and 13 Jbeta primers. Generated by immunoSEQ multiplex PCR, the TCRdb table keeps only in-frame clones and is missing some. Altogether some 130,000 clones are present, 60% to 80% being singletons, with the ten largest covering over 1.2%. Of note for this clone: The antigen remains unidentified.

The sequence was collected from a female donor in good health and CMV-seronegative. The source material was PBMCs.

The CDR3 protein is CASSEGLSGEWIGELFF. CDR3 DNA sequence: TGTGCCAGTAGTGAGGGCCTGAGCGGAGAGTGGATCGGGGAGCTGTTTTTT. The J gene is TRBJ2-2, the V gene TRBV19, with D possibly TRBD2 on 5 matching bases. The CDR3 covers 17 residues. The V and J ends lost 5 bases and 7 bases respectively, with 23 bases between them. Germline V gives CDR1 LNHDA, CDR2 SQIVND (reference sequence).